This entry lists 5 T cell receptor beta chains sequenced from one sample in a study of OX40 agonist ivuxolimab in advanced cancers. Here immunoSEQ multiplex PCR was the method, and the copy in TCRdb shows in-frame clones only, minus some. This sample has roughly 77,000 clones, with roughly 89% found just once. Sample: CD4+ or CD8+ T cells sorted from blood, taken in a trial of the OX40 agonist ivuxolimab. The receptor set was obtained from an adult with an advanced solid tumor such as melanoma, head and neck, liver or kidney cancer.

The rearrangement links TRBV5-6 to TRBJ2-2; D tentatively fits TRBD1 or TRBD2 (5 bases each). Germline V gene lookup returns CDR1 SGHDT and CDR2 YYEEEE. V was shortened by 5 bases and J by 0 bases, with 14 bases between the two germline ends. This CDR3 region has 16 residues. CDR3 nucleotides: TGTGCCAGCAGTAACCGGGGCAGGCCGAACACCGGGGAGCTGTTTTTT. Translating gives CASSNRGRPNTGELFF.

The chain carries TRBV5-1 and TRBJ1-3, with D perhaps matching TRBD1 (6 bases). Trimming left V 5 bases short and J 2 bases short, with 11 bases between. The germline V gene encodes CDR1 SGHRS and CDR2 YFSETQ. The CDR3 is 14 residues long. The CDR3 here is CASSADRAGNTIYF. CDR3 bases: TGCGCCAGCAGTGCGGACAGAGCTGGAAACACCATATATTTT. Full variable domain (missing parts from reference TRBV5-1 and TRBJ1-3): KAGVTQTPRYLIKTRGQQVTLSCSPISGHRSVSWYQQTPGQGLQFLFEYFSETQRNKGNFPGRFSGRQFSNSRSEMNVSTLELGDSALYLCASSADRAGNTIYFGEGSWLTVV.

This chain joins TRBV6-1 and TRBJ2-5, with 10 bases that match TRBD2. The V gene's germline CDR1 is MNHNS and CDR2 SASEGT. The CDR3 has 16 residues. V trimming: 0 bases; J trimming: 5 bases; junction bases outside the gene matches: 6. CDR3 DNA: TGTGCCAGCAGTGAAGCAGGAGCGGGGGGGCTGGAGACCCAGTACTTC. This translates into CASSEAGAGGLETQYF.

This chain joins TRBV6-1 and TRBJ1-2, with 8 bases identical to TRBD1. Per the germline V gene, CDR1 is MNHNS and CDR2 is SASEGT. With 0 bases clipped from V and 7 bases from J, the junction kept 7 bases outside the gene matches. This CDR3 has 15 amino acids. CDR3: CASSEAGRGRFGYTF. The DNA of the CDR3 is TGTGCCAGCAGTGAAGCGGGCAGGGGGCGTTTTGGCTACACCTTC.

This chain uses TRBV7-6 with TRBJ1-3; D possibly corresponds to TRBD1 (6 bases). This CDR3 contains 18 residues. V lost 5 bases, J lost 2 bases, and 22 bases lay in between. CDR1 and CDR2 (germline): SGHVS, FNYEAQ. The chain's CDR3 is CASSTGAGTIEPGNTIYF. The CDR3 region has the DNA TGTGCCAGCAGCACCGGGGCAGGGACAATAGAGCCTGGAAACACCATATATTTT.